These T cell receptor beta chains were read from a single sample in a study of PD-1 blockade in classical Hodgkin lymphoma. Produced via immunoSEQ multiplex PCR; TCRdb's table is partial and in-frame only. The sample shows approximately 23,000 clones, more than 85% of them seen only once. The sample consisted of CD4+ T cells from blood. These receptors came from a human donor with classical Hodgkin lymphoma. Each CDR3 is given with its conserved first and last residue. D genes are given only for firm matches. Clone size appears in some rows only: once, few, many, or a class for an expanded clone.

d_call,clone_size,v_call,j_call,cdr3_aa,cdr3_nt
TRBD1,.,TRBV11-2,TRBJ2-7,CASSLGEGAFYEQYF,TGTGCCAGCAGCCTCGGCGAGGGGGCTTTCTACGAGCAGTACTTC
.,few,TRBV19,TRBJ1-4,CASNSDPTGHIGKLFF,TGTGCCAGTAATAGTGACCCGACTGGCCACATTGGAAAACTGTTTTTT
TRBD1,.,TRBV28,TRBJ1-1,CASRDRVLTEAFF,TGTGCCAGCAGGGACAGGGTCCTAACTGAAGCTTTCTTT
.,.,TRBV6-6,TRBJ2-1,CASSYLSGANGQFF,TGTGCCAGCAGTTATCTTTCCGGGGCCAACGGACAGTTCTTC
.,.,TRBV5-1,TRBJ1-3,CASSLWTADSGNTIYF,TGCGCCAGCAGCCTGTGGACAGCGGACTCTGGAAACACCATATATTTT
.,once,TRBV5-4,TRBJ1-2,CASSLRIPSGGYTF,TGTGCCAGCAGCTTGCGTATTCCCTCGGGTGGCTACACCTTC
.,.,TRBV19,TRBJ1-4,CASSIRTNEKLFF,TGTGCCAGTAGTATTAGAACTAATGAAAAACTGTTTTTT
.,.,TRBV4-1,TRBJ1-6,CASSQEASSYNSPLHF,TGCGCCAGCAGCCAAGAGGCGAGCTCCTATAATTCACCCCTCCACTTT
.,.,TRBV5-5,TRBJ1-2,CASSLRQPYGYTF,TGTGCCAGCAGCTTAAGGCAGCCCTATGGCTACACCTTC
TRBD2,.,TRBV5-1,TRBJ2-4,CASSERLAGGTPTKNIQYF,TGCGCCAGCAGCGAGAGACTAGCGGGGGGTACCCCTACCAAAAACATTCAGTACTTC
.,.,TRBV5-4,TRBJ2-5,CASSLSSGPRSGAQYF,TGTGCCAGCAGCTTATCGTCCGGGCCACGGTCGGGGGCCCAGTACTTC
.,.,TRBV2,TRBJ1-1,CASRRGVNTEAFF,TGTGCCAGCAGACGGGGGGTGAACACTGAAGCTTTCTTT
TRBD2,.,TRBV14,TRBJ2-7,CASSQGPSSGNYEQYF,TGTGCCAGCAGCCAAGGGCCATCTAGCGGCAACTACGAGCAGTACTTC
.,.,TRBV19,TRBJ1-1,CASSIVAQNTEAFF,TGTGCCAGTAGTATAGTCGCGCAAAACACTGAAGCTTTCTTT
TRBD1,few,TRBV7-8,TRBJ1-1,CASSFWTGRTEAFF,TGTGCCAGCAGCTTCTGGACAGGGCGGACTGAAGCTTTCTTT
TRBD1,.,TRBV6-5,TRBJ1-2,CASSYYRGGDYGYTF,TGTGCCAGCAGTTACTACAGGGGGGGGGACTATGGCTACACCTTC
.,.,TRBV19,TRBJ1-5,CASSFQGGFDQPQHF,TGTGCCAGTAGTTTTCAAGGGGGGTTTGATCAGCCCCAGCATTTT
TRBD1,once,TRBV10-1,TRBJ1-2,CASSRQGRTYGYTF,TGCGCCAGCAGTCGACAGGGCAGGACCTATGGCTACACCTTC
.,.,TRBV2,TRBJ1-1,CAAPNRENTEAFF,TGTGCCGCCCCCAACCGGGAGAACACTGAAGCTTTCTTT
TRBD2,.,TRBV9,TRBJ2-4,CASSEGLAGVAMAKNIQYF,TGTGCCAGCAGCGAGGGACTAGCGGGAGTAGCTATGGCCAAAAACATTCAGTACTTC
.,.,TRBV7-2,TRBJ2-7,CASSLGRERDEQYF,TGTGCCAGCAGCTTAGGCAGGGAAAGGGACGAGCAGTACTTC
.,once,TRBV5-1,TRBJ1-4,CASSLRAGKGEKLFF,TGCGCCAGCAGCTTACGAGCCGGGAAGGGTGAAAAACTGTTTTTT
TRBD1,.,TRBV11-2,TRBJ1-2,CASSLVGGWAYGYTF,TGTGCCAGCAGCTTAGTAGGGGGCTGGGCCTATGGCTACACCTTC
.,once,TRBV27,TRBJ2-5,CASSPSPDSFQETQYF,TGTGCCAGCAGTCCCTCCCCGGACAGTTTCCAAGAGACCCAGTACTTC
.,.,TRBV7-6,TRBJ2-7,CASSPRGPQGGYEQYF,TGTGCCAGCAGCCCGAGGGGCCCCCAAGGGGGGTACGAGCAGTACTTC
.,.,TRBV5-4,TRBJ1-2,CASSPVPGDYGYTF,TGTGCCAGCAGCCCGGTCCCTGGGGACTATGGCTACACCTTC
TRBD1,.,TRBV5-1,TRBJ1-4,CASSRAGGPNEKLFF,TGCGCCAGCAGCCGCGCAGGGGGACCTAATGAAAAACTGTTTTTT
.,.,TRBV11-3,TRBJ1-1,CASSLGPGGDTEAFF,TGTGCCAGCAGCTTAGGACCCGGGGGAGACACTGAAGCTTTCTTT
TRBD1,.,TRBV15,TRBJ1-2,CATSRDPRQGGNYGYTF,TGTGCCACCAGCAGAGATCCCCGACAGGGGGGTAACTATGGCTACACCTTC
.,few,TRBV4-3,TRBJ2-1,CASSQGPGGIYNEQFF,TGCGCCAGCAGCCAAGGGCCAGGGGGGATCTACAATGAGCAGTTCTTC
.,.,TRBV6-5,TRBJ1-3,CASSSQTGNTIYF,TGTGCCAGCAGTTCGCAGACTGGAAACACCATATATTTT
.,.,TRBV9,TRBJ1-3,CASSALDRITGNTIYF,TGTGCCAGCAGCGCCCTTGACAGGATCACTGGAAACACCATATATTTT
.,.,TRBV30,TRBJ2-4,CAWGGVAKNIQYF,TGTGCCTGGGGAGGGGTAGCCAAAAACATTCAGTACTTC
.,.,TRBV6-1,TRBJ1-1,CASSEGAGDEAFF,TGTGCCAGCAGTGAAGGGGCAGGAGATGAAGCTTTCTTT
.,.,TRBV7-2,TRBJ2-7,CASSLAPVSYEQYF,TGTGCCAGCAGCTTAGCCCCGGTTTCCTACGAGCAGTACTTC